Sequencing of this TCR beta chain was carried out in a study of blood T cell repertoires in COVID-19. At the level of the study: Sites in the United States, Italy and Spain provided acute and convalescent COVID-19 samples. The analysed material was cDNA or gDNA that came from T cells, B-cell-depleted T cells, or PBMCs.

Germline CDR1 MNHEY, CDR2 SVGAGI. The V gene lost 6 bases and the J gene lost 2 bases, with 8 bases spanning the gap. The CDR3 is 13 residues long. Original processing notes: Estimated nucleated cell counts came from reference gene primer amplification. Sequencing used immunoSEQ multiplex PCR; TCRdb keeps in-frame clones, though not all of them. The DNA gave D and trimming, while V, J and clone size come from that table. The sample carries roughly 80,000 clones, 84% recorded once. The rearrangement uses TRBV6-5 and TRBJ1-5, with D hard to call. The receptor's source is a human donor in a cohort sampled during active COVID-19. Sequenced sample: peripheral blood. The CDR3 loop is CASSITGNQPQHF. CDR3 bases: TGTGCCAGCAGCATCACAGGCAATCAGCCCCAGCATTTT.